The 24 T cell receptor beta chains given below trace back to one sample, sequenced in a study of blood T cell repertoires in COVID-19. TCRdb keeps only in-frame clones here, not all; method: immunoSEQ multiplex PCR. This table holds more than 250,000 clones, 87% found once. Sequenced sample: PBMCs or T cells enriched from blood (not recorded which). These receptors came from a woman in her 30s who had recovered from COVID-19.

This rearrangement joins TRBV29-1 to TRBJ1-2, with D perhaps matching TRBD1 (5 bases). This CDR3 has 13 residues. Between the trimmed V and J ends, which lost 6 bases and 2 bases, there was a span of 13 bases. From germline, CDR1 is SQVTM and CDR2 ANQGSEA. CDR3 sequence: CSVSQGPNYGYTF. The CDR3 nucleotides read TGCAGCGTGTCTCAGGGCCCCAACTATGGCTACACCTTC.

CDR3: CASSSETGKGEKLFF. The CDR3 DNA is TGCGCCAGCAGCTCCGAGACAGGGAAGGGAGAAAAACTGTTTTTT. This chain uses TRBV5-1 with TRBJ1-4, with TRBD1 matching 7 bases. CDR1 and CDR2 (germline): SGHRS, YFSETQ. CDR3 length: 15 residues. Trimming took 3 bases from V and 8 from J; bases not matched to a gene: 10.

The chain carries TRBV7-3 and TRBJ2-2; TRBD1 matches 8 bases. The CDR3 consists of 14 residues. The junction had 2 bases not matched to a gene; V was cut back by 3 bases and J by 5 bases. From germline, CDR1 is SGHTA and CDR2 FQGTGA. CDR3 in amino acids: CASSFDRGTGELFF. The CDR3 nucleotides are TGTGCCAGCAGCTTCGACAGGGGAACCGGGGAGCTGTTTTTT.

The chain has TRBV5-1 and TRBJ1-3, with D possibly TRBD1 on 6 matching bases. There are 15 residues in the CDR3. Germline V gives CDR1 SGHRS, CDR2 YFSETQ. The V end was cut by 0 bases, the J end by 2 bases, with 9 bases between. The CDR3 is CASSLVQGAGNTIYF. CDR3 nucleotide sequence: TGCGCCAGCAGCTTGGTACAGGGTGCTGGAAACACCATATATTTT.

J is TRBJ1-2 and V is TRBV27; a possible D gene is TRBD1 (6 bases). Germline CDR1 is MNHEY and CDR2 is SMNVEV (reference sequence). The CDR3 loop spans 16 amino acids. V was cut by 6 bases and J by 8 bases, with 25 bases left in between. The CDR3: CASSRTHTGNLIGYTF. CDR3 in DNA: TGTGCCAGCAGCCGCACTCACACAGGGAACTTGATCGGCTACACCTTC.

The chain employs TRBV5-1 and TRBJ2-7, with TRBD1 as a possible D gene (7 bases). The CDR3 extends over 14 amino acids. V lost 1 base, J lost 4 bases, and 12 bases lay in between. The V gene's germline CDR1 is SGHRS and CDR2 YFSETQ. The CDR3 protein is CASSLQGDWYEQYF. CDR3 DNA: TGCGCCAGCAGCTTGCAGGGGGACTGGTACGAGCAGTACTTC. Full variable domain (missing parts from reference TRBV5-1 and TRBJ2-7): KAGVTQTPRYLIKTRGQQVTLSCSPISGHRSVSWYQQTPGQGLQFLFEYFSETQRNKGNFPGRFSGRQFSNSRSEMNVSTLELGDSALYLCASSLQGDWYEQYFGPGTRLTVT.

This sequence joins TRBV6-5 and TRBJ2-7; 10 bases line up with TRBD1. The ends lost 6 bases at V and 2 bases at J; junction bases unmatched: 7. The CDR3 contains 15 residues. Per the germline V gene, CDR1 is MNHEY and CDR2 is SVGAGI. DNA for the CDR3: TGTGCCAGCAGCGCGACAGGGGGCTTTACCTACGAGCAGTACTTC. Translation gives CASSATGGFTYEQYF.

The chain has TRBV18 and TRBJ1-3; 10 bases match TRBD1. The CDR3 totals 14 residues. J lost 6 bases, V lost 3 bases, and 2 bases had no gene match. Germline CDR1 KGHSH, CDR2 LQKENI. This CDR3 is CASSPGTGVNTIYF. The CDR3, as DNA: TGTGCCAGCTCACCTGGGACAGGGGTAAACACCATATATTTT.

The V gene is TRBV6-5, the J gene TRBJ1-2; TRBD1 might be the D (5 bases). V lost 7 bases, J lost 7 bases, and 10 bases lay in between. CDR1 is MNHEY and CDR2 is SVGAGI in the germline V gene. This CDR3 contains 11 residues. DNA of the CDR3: TGTGCCAGCATTTCCGGGGGTGGCTACACCTTC. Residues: CASISGGGYTF.

The CDR3 loop reads CASSPPGGSPLHF. CDR3 coding DNA: TGTGCCAGCTCACCACCGGGCGGGTCACCCCTCCACTTT. The chain joins TRBV18 to TRBJ1-6, with D unresolved. V shed 0 bases and J shed 10 bases, with 7 bases lying between them. Germline V gives CDR1 KGHSH, CDR2 LQKENI. The CDR3 length is 13 residues.

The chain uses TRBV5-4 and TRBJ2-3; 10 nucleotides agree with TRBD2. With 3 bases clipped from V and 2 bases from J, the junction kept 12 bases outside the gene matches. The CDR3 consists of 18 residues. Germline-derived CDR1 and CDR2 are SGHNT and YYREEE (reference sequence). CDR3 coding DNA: TGTGCCAGCAGCTGGACCCTCTCAGCGGGGGGGAACACAGATACGCAGTATTTT. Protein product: CASSWTLSAGGNTDTQYF.

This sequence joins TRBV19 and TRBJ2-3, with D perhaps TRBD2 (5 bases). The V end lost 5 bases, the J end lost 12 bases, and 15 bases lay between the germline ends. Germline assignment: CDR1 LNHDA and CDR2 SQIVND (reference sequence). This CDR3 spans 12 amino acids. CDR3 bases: TGTGCCAGTAGTCCCTGGACGGGAAAACAGTATTTT. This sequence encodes CASSPWTGKQYF.

The CDR3 sequence is CASSLGTGLEGRQYF. The DNA for the CDR3 is TGTGCCAGCAGCTTAGGGACAGGTTTAGAGGGGCGTCAATATTTT. V usage is TRBV7-3 and J usage is TRBJ2-3, with 8 positions matching TRBD1. The CDR3 extends over 15 amino acids. The V and J ends lost 2 bases and 15 bases, in that order; junction bases with no gene match: 16. Per the germline V gene, CDR1 is SGHTA and CDR2 is FQGTGA.

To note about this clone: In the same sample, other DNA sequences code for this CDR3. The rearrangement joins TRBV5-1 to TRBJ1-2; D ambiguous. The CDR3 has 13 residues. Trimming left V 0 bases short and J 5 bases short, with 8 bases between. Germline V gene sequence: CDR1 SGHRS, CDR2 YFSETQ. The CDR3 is CASSLAGDYGYTF. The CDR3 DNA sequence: TGCGCCAGCAGCTTGGCCGGGGATTATGGCTACACCTTC.

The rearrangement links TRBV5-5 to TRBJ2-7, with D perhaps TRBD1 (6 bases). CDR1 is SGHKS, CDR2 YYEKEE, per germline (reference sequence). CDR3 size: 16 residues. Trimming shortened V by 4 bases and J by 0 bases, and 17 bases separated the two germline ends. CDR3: CASSRARDTTSYEQYF. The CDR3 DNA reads TGTGCCAGCAGCCGAGCCCGGGACACCACCTCCTACGAGCAGTACTTC.

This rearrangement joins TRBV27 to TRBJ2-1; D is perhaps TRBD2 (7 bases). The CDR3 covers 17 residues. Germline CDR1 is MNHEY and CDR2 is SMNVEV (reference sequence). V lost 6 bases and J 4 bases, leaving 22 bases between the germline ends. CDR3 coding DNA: TGTGCCAGCAGGAATTGGGGTGGCGGGGGCTATTACAATGAGCAGTTCTTC. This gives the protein CASRNWGGGGYYNEQFF.

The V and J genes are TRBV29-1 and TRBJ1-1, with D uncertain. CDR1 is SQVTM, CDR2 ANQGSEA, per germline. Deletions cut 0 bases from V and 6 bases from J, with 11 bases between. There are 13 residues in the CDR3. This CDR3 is CSVEDGRVAEAFF. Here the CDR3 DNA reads TGCAGCGTTGAAGATGGGAGGGTTGCTGAAGCTTTCTTT.

The CDR3 nucleotides are TGTGCCAGTAGTATACCCTCCGGGACAATGAACACTGAAGCTTTCTTT. It is translated as CASSIPSGTMNTEAFF. The chain joins TRBV19 to TRBJ1-1; a possible D gene is TRBD1 (6 bases). CDR3 length equals 16 residues. The germline gives CDR1 LNHDA, CDR2 SQIVND (reference sequence). V dropped 2 bases and J dropped 0 bases, with 13 bases sitting between them.

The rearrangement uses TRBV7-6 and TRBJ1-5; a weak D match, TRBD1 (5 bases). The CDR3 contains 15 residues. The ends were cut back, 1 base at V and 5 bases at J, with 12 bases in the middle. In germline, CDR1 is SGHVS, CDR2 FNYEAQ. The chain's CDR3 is CASSLVTGRDQPQHF. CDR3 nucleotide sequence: TGTGCCAGCAGCTTAGTCACGGGCAGGGATCAGCCCCAGCATTTT.

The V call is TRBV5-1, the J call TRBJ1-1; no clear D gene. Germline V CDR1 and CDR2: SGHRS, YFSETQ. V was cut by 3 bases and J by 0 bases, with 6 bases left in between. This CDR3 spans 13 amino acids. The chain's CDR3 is CASSSNLNTEAFF. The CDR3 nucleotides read TGCGCCAGCAGCTCCAATCTGAACACTGAAGCTTTCTTT.

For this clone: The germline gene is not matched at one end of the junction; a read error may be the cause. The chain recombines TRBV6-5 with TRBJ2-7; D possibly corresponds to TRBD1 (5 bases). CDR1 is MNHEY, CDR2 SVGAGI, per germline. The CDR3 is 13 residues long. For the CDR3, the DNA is TGTGCCAGCACTTACAGGAGCTCCTACGAGCAGTACTTC. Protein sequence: CASTYRSSYEQYF.

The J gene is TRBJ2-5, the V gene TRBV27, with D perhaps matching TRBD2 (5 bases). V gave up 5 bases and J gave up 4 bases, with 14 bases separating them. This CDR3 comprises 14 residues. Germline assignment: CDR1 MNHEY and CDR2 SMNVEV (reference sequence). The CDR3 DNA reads TGTGCCAGCAGTCAACAAACTAGTGTAGAGACCCAGTACTTC. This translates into CASSQQTSVETQYF.

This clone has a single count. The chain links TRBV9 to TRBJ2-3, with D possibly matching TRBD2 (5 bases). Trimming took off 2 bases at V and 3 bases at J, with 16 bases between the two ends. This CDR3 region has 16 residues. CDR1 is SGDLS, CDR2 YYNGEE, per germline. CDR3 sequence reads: CASSVGGIAGTDTQYF. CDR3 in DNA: TGTGCCAGCAGCGTTGGAGGTATAGCCGGGACAGATACGCAGTATTTT.

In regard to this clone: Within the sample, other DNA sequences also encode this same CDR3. The CDR3, as DNA: TGCGCCAGCAGCTTGGGGACAGGCCGCTACGAGCAGTACTTC. Translating gives CASSLGTGRYEQYF. The genes are TRBV5-1 and TRBJ2-7, with TRBD1 identical over 7 bases. V was pared by 0 bases and J by 3 bases, with 3 bases of the junction left unmatched. The CDR3 consists of 14 residues. CDR1 is SGHRS and CDR2 is YFSETQ in the germline V gene.